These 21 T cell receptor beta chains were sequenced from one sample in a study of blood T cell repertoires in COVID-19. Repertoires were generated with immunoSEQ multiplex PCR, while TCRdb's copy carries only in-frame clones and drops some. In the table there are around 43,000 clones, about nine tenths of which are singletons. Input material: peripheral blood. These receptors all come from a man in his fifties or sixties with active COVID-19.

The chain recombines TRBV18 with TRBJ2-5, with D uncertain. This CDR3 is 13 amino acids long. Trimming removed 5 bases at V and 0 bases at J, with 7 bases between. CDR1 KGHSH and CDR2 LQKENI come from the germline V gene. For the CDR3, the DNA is TGTGCCAGCTCATCCCGGGACCAAGAGACCCAGTACTTC. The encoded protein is CASSSRDQETQYF.

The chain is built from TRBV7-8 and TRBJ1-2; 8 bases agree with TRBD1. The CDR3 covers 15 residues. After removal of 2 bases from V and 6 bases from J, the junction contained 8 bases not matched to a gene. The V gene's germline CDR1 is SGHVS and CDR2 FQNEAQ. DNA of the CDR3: TGTGCCAGCAGCTTACTTAACAGGGGGAATGATGGCTACACCTTC. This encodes CASSLLNRGNDGYTF.

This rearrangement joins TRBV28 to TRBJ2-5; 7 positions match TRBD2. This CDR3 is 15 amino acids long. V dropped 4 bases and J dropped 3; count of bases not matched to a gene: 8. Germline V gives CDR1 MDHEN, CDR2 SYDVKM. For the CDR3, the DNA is TGTGCCAGCAGTTCGTCGGCGGGAGTAGAAGAGACCCAGTACTTC. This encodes CASSSSAGVEETQYF.

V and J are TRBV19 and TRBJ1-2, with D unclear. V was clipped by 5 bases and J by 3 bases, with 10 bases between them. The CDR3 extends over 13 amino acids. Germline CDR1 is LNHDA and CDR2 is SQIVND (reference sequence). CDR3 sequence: CASSVGEDYGYTF. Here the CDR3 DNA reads TGTGCCAGTAGTGTCGGGGAGGACTATGGCTACACCTTC.

The chain's CDR3 is CASSLAGTRGYTF. The CDR3 DNA sequence: TGTGCCAGCAGTTTGGCCGGAACTAGGGGCTACACCTTC. The chain uses TRBV28 and TRBJ1-2; D is unresolved. Looked up from germline, CDR1 is MDHEN and CDR2 is SYDVKM. The CDR3 spans 13 residues. V lost 3 bases to trimming and J lost 8 bases, with 13 bases between them.

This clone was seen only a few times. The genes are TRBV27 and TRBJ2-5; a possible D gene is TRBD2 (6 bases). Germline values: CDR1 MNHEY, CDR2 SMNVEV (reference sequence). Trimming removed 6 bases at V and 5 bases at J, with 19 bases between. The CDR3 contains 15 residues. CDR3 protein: CASSPGLDFAETQYF. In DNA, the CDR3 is TGTGCCAGCAGCCCGGGACTCGACTTTGCCGAGACCCAGTACTTC.

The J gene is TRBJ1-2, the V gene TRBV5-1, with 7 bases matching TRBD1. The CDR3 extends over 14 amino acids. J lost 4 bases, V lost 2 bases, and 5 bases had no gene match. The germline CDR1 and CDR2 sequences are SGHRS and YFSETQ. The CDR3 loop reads CASSLGGWFYGYTF. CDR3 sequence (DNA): TGCGCCAGCAGCTTAGGGGGCTGGTTCTATGGCTACACCTTC. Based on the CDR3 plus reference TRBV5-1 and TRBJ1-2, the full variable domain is KAGVTQTPRYLIKTRGQQVTLSCSPISGHRSVSWYQQTPGQGLQFLFEYFSETQRNKGNFPGRFSGRQFSNSRSEMNVSTLELGDSALYLCASSLGGWFYGYTFGSGTRLTVV.

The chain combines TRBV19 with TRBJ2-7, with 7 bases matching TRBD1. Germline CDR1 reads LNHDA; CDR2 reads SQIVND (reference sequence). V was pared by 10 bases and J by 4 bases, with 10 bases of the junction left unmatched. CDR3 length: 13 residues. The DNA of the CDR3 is TGTGCCACCACCCCGGGACAGACGTACGAGCAGTACTTC. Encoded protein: CATTPGQTYEQYF.

The DNA of the CDR3 is TGTGCCAGCAGTTACGATCCTAGCGATAGCTACGAGCAGTACTTC. Translating it yields CASSYDPSDSYEQYF. The chain joins TRBV6-6 to TRBJ2-7; D is perhaps TRBD2 (6 bases). V gave up 2 bases and J gave up 3 bases, with 14 bases separating them. This CDR3 contains 15 residues. CDR1 MNHNY and CDR2 SVGAGI come from the germline V gene (reference sequence).

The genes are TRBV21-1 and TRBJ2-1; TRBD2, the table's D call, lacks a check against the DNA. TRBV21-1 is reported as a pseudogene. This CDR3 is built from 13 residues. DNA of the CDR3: TGTGCCAGCCCTAGCGGGAGGGTGGATGAGCAGTTCTTC. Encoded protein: CASPSGRVDEQFF.

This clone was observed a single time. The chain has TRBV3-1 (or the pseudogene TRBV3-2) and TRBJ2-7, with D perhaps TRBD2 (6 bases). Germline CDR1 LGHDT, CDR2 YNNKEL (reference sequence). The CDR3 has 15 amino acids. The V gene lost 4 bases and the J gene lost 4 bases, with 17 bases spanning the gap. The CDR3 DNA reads TGTGCCAGCAGCCTTCTCGGCGGGGCCAGGTACGAGCAGTACTTC. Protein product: CASSLLGGARYEQYF.

CDR3 region: CASSQAGTGEARAGELFF. CDR3 in DNA: TGCGCCAGCAGCCAAGCAGGCACGGGGGAGGCCCGAGCCGGGGAGCTGTTTTTT. V and J are TRBV4-1 and TRBJ2-2; weak D call: TRBD2 (6 bases). V was pared by 1 base and J by 6 bases, with 21 bases between. The V gene's germline CDR1 is MGHRA and CDR2 YSYEKL. This CDR3 spans 18 amino acids.

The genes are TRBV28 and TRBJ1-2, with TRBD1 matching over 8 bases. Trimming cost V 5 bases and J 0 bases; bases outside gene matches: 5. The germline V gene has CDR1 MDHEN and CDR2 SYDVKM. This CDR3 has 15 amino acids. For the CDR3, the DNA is TGTGCCAGCAGTAGAACAGGGGGGACTAACTATGGCTACACCTTC. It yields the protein CASSRTGGTNYGYTF.

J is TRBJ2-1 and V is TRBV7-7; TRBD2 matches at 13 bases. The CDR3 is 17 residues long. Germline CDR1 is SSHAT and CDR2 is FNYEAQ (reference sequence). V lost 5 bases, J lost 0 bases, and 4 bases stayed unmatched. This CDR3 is CASSPLAGGPSYNEQFF. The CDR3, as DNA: TGTGCCAGCAGCCCACTAGCGGGAGGGCCCTCCTACAATGAGCAGTTCTTC.

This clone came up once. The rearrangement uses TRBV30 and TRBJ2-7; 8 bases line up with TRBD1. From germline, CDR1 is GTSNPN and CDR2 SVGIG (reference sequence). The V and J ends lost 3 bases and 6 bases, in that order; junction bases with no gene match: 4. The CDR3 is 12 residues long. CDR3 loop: CAWSLTGGEQYF. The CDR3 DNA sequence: TGTGCCTGGAGCCTTACAGGGGGCGAGCAGTACTTC.

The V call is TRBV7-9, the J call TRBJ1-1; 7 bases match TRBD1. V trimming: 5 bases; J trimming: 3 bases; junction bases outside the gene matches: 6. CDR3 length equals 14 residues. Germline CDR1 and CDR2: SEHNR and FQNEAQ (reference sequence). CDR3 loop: CASSRQGIDTEAFF. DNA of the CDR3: TGTGCCAGCAGCAGACAGGGTATTGACACTGAAGCTTTCTTT. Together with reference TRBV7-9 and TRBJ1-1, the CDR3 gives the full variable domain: DTGVSQNPRHKITKRGQNVTFRCDPISEHNRLYWYRQTLGQGPEFLTYFQNEAQLEKSRLLSDRFSAERPKGSFSTLEIQRTEQGDSAMYLCASSRQGIDTEAFFGQGTRLTVV.

The CDR3 bases are TGTGCCAGCAGCCAACACGGGAGTTCGGATGAGCAGTACTTC. This gives the protein CASSQHGSSDEQYF. The rearrangement joins TRBV3-1 (or the pseudogene TRBV3-2) to TRBJ2-7; possibly TRBD2 for D (6 bases). Germline assignment: CDR1 LGHDT and CDR2 YNNKEL (reference sequence). CDR3 length: 14 residues. The germline V and J ends were trimmed by 2 bases and 7 bases, with 15 bases remaining between them.

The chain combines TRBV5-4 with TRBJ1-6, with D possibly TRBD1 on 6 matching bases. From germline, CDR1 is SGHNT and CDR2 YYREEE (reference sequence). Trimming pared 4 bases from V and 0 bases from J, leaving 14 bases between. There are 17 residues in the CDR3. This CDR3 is CASSKPGHSSYNSPLHF. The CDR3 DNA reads TGTGCCAGCAGCAAACCGGGACATAGCTCCTATAATTCACCCCTCCACTTT.

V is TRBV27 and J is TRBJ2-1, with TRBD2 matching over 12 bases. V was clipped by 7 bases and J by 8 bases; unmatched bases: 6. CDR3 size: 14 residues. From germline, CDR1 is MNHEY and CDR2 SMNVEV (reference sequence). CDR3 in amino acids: CASTSSGRADEQFF. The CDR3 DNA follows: TGTGCCAGCACCTCTAGCGGGAGGGCTGATGAGCAGTTCTTC.

The CDR3 DNA reads as TGTGCCAGCAGCTTGCTTGTCAGAAGCAATGAGCAGTTCTTC. Translation gives CASSLLVRSNEQFF. The chain carries TRBV5-6 and TRBJ2-1; the D is unclear. Trimming removed 1 base at V and 6 bases at J, with 11 bases between. The CDR3 covers 14 residues. Germline assignment: CDR1 SGHDT and CDR2 YYEEEE.

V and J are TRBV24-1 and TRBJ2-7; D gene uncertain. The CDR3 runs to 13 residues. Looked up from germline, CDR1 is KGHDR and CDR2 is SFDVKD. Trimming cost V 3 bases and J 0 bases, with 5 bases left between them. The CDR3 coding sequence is TGTGCCACCAGTGATCGGAGCTCCTACGAGCAGTACTTC. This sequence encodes CATSDRSSYEQYF.